Following are 18 T cell receptor beta chains from one sample sequenced in a study of blood T cell repertoires in COVID-19. Some clones are missing from TCRdb's copy, which holds only in-frame ones; the method was immunoSEQ multiplex PCR. The sample carries about 210,000 clones, roughly 80% recorded once. Input material: peripheral blood. The receptors shown here come from an older woman with COVID-19, enrolled during active disease.

The gene calls are TRBV5-5 and TRBJ1-1; D is uncertain. Per the germline V gene, CDR1 is SGHKS and CDR2 is YYEKEE (reference sequence). This CDR3 has 15 residues. V shed 0 bases and J shed 3 bases, with 12 bases lying between them. The CDR3 DNA sequence: TGTGCCAGCAGCTTGGCGATGTACTTCTACACTGAAGCTTTCTTT. It is translated as CASSLAMYFYTEAFF.

V is TRBV18 and J is TRBJ1-1, with D hard to call. The CDR3 extends over 13 amino acids. With 8 bases removed from V and 3 bases from J, the gap between germline ends came to 13 bases. Per germline, CDR1 KGHSH and CDR2 LQKENI. The CDR3 DNA follows: TGTGCCAGCACGGCGGTTCTGGACACTGAAGCTTTCTTT. Its translation: CASTAVLDTEAFF.

V gene TRBV4-3 combines with J gene TRBJ2-3; 7 positions agree with TRBD2. CDR1 LGHNA and CDR2 YSLEER come from the germline V gene. The CDR3 is made up of 16 amino acids. The junction had 4 bases not matched to a gene; V was cut back by 0 bases and J by 1 base. The CDR3 DNA is TGCGCCAGCAGCCAAGAAGCGGGATCCCGCACAGATACGCAGTATTTT. It encodes CASSQEAGSRTDTQYF.

A word on this clone: Mismatch with germline at one junction end may stem from a read error. CDR3 sequence: CATSRGGLGTSYEQYF. As DNA, the CDR3 is TGTGCCACCAGTAGAGGGGGACTAGGAACCTCCTACGAGCAGTACTTC. The chain is built from TRBV15 and TRBJ2-7; 8 bases map to TRBD2. The length of the CDR3 is 16 residues. Germline V gives CDR1 LNHNV, CDR2 YYDKDF (reference sequence).

This clone was observed a single time. V usage is TRBV6-5 and J usage is TRBJ1-2; D remains unclear. The CDR3 length is 12 residues. Per the germline V gene, CDR1 is MNHEY and CDR2 is SVGAGI. V lost 6 bases and J 1 base, leaving 6 bases between the germline ends. CDR3 bases: TGTGCCAGCAGCAGGATTAACTATGGCTACACCTTC. This gives the protein CASSRINYGYTF.

The V call is TRBV12-3 or TRBV12-4, the J call TRBJ1-5, with 7 bases matching TRBD1. Trimming at V came to 3 bases and at J to 5 bases, leaving 1 base not matched to a gene. The CDR3 extends over 13 amino acids. The CDR3 here is CASSFQGDQPQHF. The CDR3 nucleotides read TGTGCCAGCAGTTTTCAGGGGGATCAGCCCCAGCATTTT.

This chain uses TRBV19 with TRBJ2-7; 8 bases align to TRBD1. V shed 5 bases, J shed 3 bases, and the junction held 9 bases outside the gene matches. The CDR3 is made up of 15 amino acids. Germline V gene lookup returns CDR1 LNHDA and CDR2 SQIVND (reference sequence). CDR3 region: CASSSDRDGFYEQYF. DNA for the CDR3: TGTGCCAGTAGTTCGGACAGGGATGGTTTCTACGAGCAGTACTTC.

The gene calls are TRBV7-9 and TRBJ1-2, with 10 bases fitting TRBD1. The ends lost 1 base at V and 14 bases at J; junction bases unmatched: 13. This CDR3 is 15 amino acids long. CDR1 is SEHNR, CDR2 FQNEAQ, per germline (reference sequence). This chain's CDR3 is CASSLDGTGDGLGTF. As DNA, the CDR3 is TGTGCCAGCAGCTTAGATGGGACAGGGGACGGGCTCGGAACCTTC.

The genes are TRBV6-2 or TRBV6-3 and TRBJ2-5; a weak D match, TRBD2 (6 bases). V lost 2 bases to trimming and J lost 5 bases, with 6 bases between them. The CDR3 covers 12 residues. Germline-derived CDR1 and CDR2 are MNHEY and SVGEGT. The CDR3 spells CASSYGGETQYF. Written as DNA, the CDR3 is TGTGCCAGCAGTTACGGGGGGGAGACCCAGTACTTC.

J is TRBJ1-3 and V is TRBV27, with 7 positions matching TRBD1. The CDR3 runs 18 residues. The germline gives CDR1 MNHEY, CDR2 SMNVEV (reference sequence). V was pared by 5 bases and J by 1 base, with 14 bases of the junction left unmatched. The CDR3: CASSMYKGRGLSGNTIYF. The CDR3 DNA reads TGTGCCAGCAGTATGTATAAGGGAAGGGGGCTGTCTGGAAACACCATATATTTT.

The J gene is TRBJ1-5, the V gene TRBV28; 7 nucleotides agree with TRBD1. Germline V CDR1 and CDR2: MDHEN, SYDVKM. V was pared by 4 bases and J by 5 bases, with 5 bases of the junction left unmatched. The CDR3 is made up of 14 amino acids. CDR3 nucleotide sequence: TGTGCCAGCAGTTCGGGACAGAGCGATCAGCCCCAGCATTTT. Protein product: CASSSGQSDQPQHF.

This clone was observed a few times. This chain uses TRBV2 with TRBJ1-1, with a tentative D call TRBD1 (5 bases). CDR3 length equals 15 residues. Germline loops: CDR1 SNHLY, CDR2 FYNNEI. Deletions cut 7 bases from V and 5 bases from J, with 20 bases between. The CDR3 bases are TGTGCCAGCATATACGGGCAGGGTAAAGGGACTGAAGCTTTCTTT. As protein: CASIYGQGKGTEAFF. The full variable domain, rest sourced from reference TRBV2 and TRBJ1-1, is EPEVTQTPSHQVTQMGQEVILRCVPISNHLYFYWYRQILGQKVEFLVSFYNNEISEKSEIFDDQFSVERPDGSNFTLKIRSTKLEDSAMYFCASIYGQGKGTEAFFGQGTRLTVV.

This clone showed up just a few times. The same CDR3 is also encoded by other DNA sequences in this sample. The V call is TRBV11-2, the J call TRBJ1-6; D might be TRBD1 (5 bases). CDR1 and CDR2 from the germline V gene are SGHAT and FQNNGV. This CDR3 has 14 residues. Between the trimmed V and J ends, which lost 0 bases and 10 bases, there was a span of 10 bases. The CDR3 DNA reads TGTGCCAGCAGCTTAGAGGCAGGGATATCACCCCTCCACTTT. Amino acids: CASSLEAGISPLHF.

This clone has a handful of counts. This CDR3 is also generated by other DNA sequences in the sample. The rearrangement joins TRBV29-1 to TRBJ1-1, with TRBD1 matching over 7 bases. With V trimmed by 3 bases and J by 4 bases, 2 bases remained unmatched. Looked up from germline, CDR1 is SQVTM and CDR2 is ANQGSEA. CDR3 length: 12 residues. CDR3 sequence: CSVDPGGTEAFF. The CDR3 DNA reads as TGCAGCGTTGATCCAGGGGGCACTGAAGCTTTCTTT.

By sample fraction, this clone is medium-sized. CDR3: CASSHQNQPQHF. In DNA form, the CDR3 reads TGTGCCAGCAGCCATCAGAATCAGCCCCAGCATTTT. The rearrangement uses TRBV5-5 and TRBJ1-5, with unresolved D. V was cut by 4 bases and J by 4 bases, with 6 bases left in between. The CDR3 is 12 amino acids. From germline, CDR1 is SGHKS and CDR2 YYEKEE (reference sequence).

CDR3 amino acids: CASSRPLLTGGPKTNYGYTF. The CDR3 DNA reads TGCGCCAGCAGCCGACCATTACTGACAGGGGGCCCTAAAACTAACTATGGCTACACCTTC. The chain couples TRBV4-1 to TRBJ1-2; TRBD1 aligns across 10 bases. Germline trimming cut 4 bases from V and 0 bases from J; bases unmatched to any gene: 17. This CDR3 contains 20 residues. CDR1 is MGHRA, CDR2 YSYEKL, per germline.

J is TRBJ1-5 and V is TRBV6-5; D call uncertain. Deletions cut 6 bases from V and 6 bases from J, with 12 bases between. The CDR3 loop spans 13 amino acids. Germline V gene sequence: CDR1 MNHEY, CDR2 SVGAGI. The CDR3 coding sequence is TGTGCCAGCAGCCTAACCCGAGTTCAGCCCCAGCATTTT. Translating gives CASSLTRVQPQHF.

In its sample, this clone was seen once. The chain links TRBV5-1 to TRBJ1-3; D is unclear. The CDR3 spans 16 residues. Deletions cut 0 bases from V and 0 bases from J, with 10 bases between. The germline V gene has CDR1 SGHRS and CDR2 YFSETQ. CDR3: CASSLEVGSSGNTIYF. CDR3 DNA sequence: TGCGCCAGCAGCTTGGAAGTGGGCAGCTCTGGAAACACCATATATTTT.